The 26 T cell receptor beta chains reported below all come from one sample, sequenced in a study of beta chain features in type 1 diabetes. All of the isolated RNA was reverse transcribed, so expressed TCRB transcripts were sequenced. The table came from immunoSEQ multiplex PCR; TCRdb's copy has only in-frame clones and leaves some out. The table includes hundreds of thousands of clones, roughly 14% detected once. Sequenced: naive CD4+ T cells from blood. Source of these receptors: a woman aged 40 to 49 in good health.

The CDR3 DNA is TGCAGTGTGGTCAGGGCGACCGAGCAGTACTTC. Residues: CSVVRATEQYF. This chain uses TRBV20-1 with TRBJ2-5; D possibly corresponds to TRBD1 (5 bases). The better agreement between TRBJ2-7 and the DNA end casts doubt on the J call. This CDR3 is 11 amino acids long. Germline CDR1 reads DFQATT; CDR2 reads SNEGSKA (reference sequence).

The chain links TRBV5-1 to TRBJ2-1; D might be TRBD1 (5 bases). V lost 0 bases, J lost 6 bases, and 13 bases lay in between. CDR1 is SGHRS, CDR2 YFSETQ, per germline. The CDR3 is 15 residues long. This CDR3 reads CASSLAPGLANEQFF. The CDR3 nucleotides are TGCGCCAGCAGCTTGGCCCCAGGGTTGGCCAATGAGCAGTTCTTC.

The rearrangement uses TRBV4-1 and TRBJ2-7; 12 positions agree with TRBD2. Germline CDR1 MGHRA, CDR2 YSYEKL. The CDR3 totals 16 residues. The V gene end was trimmed by 3 bases and the J gene end by 4 bases; junction bases not matched to a gene: 7. The CDR3 reads CASSHPSGGGSYEQYF. In DNA form, the CDR3 reads TGCGCCAGCAGCCACCCTAGCGGGGGGGGTTCGTACGAGCAGTACTTC.

CDR3 sequence reads: CASSLNAVEQYF. Here the CDR3 DNA reads TGTGCCAGCAGCTTAAATGCGGTCGAGCAGTACTTC. This chain joins TRBV11-2 and TRBJ2-7, with no clear D. The germline gives CDR1 SGHAT, CDR2 FQNNGV. There are 12 residues in the CDR3. V dropped 2 bases and J dropped 6 bases, with 8 bases sitting between them.

The gene calls are TRBV4-1 and TRBJ2-2, with D possibly TRBD1 on 5 matching bases. CDR3 size: 16 residues. V lost 0 bases and J 5 bases, leaving 13 bases between the germline ends. CDR1 and CDR2 from the germline V gene are MGHRA and YSYEKL. The DNA for the CDR3 is TGCGCCAGCAGCCAAGATCTACAGGCTAGGACCGGGGAGCTGTTTTTT. Protein sequence: CASSQDLQARTGELFF.

This clone was detected many times. Other DNA sequences in this sample translate to the same CDR3. The genes are TRBV18 and TRBJ1-2, with no clear D. The germline V gene encodes CDR1 KGHSH and CDR2 LQKENI. V lost 3 bases and J 1 base, leaving 6 bases between the germline ends. The CDR3 is made up of 13 amino acids. The CDR3: CASSPAGNYGYTF. Written as DNA, the CDR3 is TGTGCCAGCTCACCCGCCGGTAACTATGGCTACACCTTC.

The chain links TRBV5-4 to TRBJ2-1, with 9 bases that match TRBD2. The trim removed 4 bases at V and 6 bases at J, leaving 8 bases unmatched. This CDR3 has 15 residues. Germline CDR1 and CDR2: SGHNT and YYREEE (reference sequence). The CDR3 sequence: CASSPWGGGANEQFF. The CDR3 nucleotides are TGTGCCAGCAGCCCATGGGGCGGGGGGGCCAATGAGCAGTTCTTC.

Only a few counts were recorded for this clone. The chain recombines TRBV18 with TRBJ2-2; TRBD2 matches 13 bases. Trimming cost V 6 bases and J 5 bases; bases outside gene matches: 6. The CDR3 contains 16 residues. Germline V gene lookup returns CDR1 KGHSH and CDR2 LQKENI. The CDR3 is CASSPGLAGTTGELFF. As DNA, the CDR3 is TGTGCCAGCTCTCCGGGACTAGCGGGGACTACCGGGGAGCTGTTTTTT.

The table lists this clone with a few counts. The chain recombines TRBV7-9 with TRBJ2-5; 7 positions agree with TRBD1. Trimming at V came to 2 bases and at J to 3 bases, leaving 6 bases not matched to a gene. The CDR3 loop spans 15 amino acids. Germline CDR1 reads SEHNR; CDR2 reads FQNEAQ (reference sequence). CDR3 loop: CASSLIDRVKETQYF. The CDR3 bases are TGTGCCAGCAGCTTAATCGACAGGGTTAAAGAGACCCAGTACTTC.

V gene TRBV12-5 combines with J gene TRBJ2-7, with D possibly being TRBD1 (5 bases). The CDR3 is 18 residues long. Germline loops: CDR1 LGHNT, CDR2 FRNRAP. Trimming took off 2 bases at V and 0 bases at J, with 20 bases between the two ends. The CDR3 region is CASGLSLSDRPSSYEQYF. The CDR3 DNA is TGTGCTAGTGGTTTGTCCCTATCCGACAGACCCAGCTCCTACGAGCAGTACTTC.

This clone has more than one count but fewer than ten. The genes are TRBV5-1 and TRBJ2-3, with 9 nucleotides matching TRBD2. Looked up from germline, CDR1 is SGHRS and CDR2 is YFSETQ. V trimming: 1 base; J trimming: 4 bases; junction bases outside the gene matches: 13. This CDR3 has 18 residues. The CDR3 coding sequence is TGCGCCAGCAGCTTGAGGGGGCGGTTCGGGACTAGCCCAGATACGCAGTATTTT. This translates into CASSLRGRFGTSPDTQYF.

This clone has more than one count but fewer than ten. The gene calls are TRBV6-5 and TRBJ1-2; a weak D match, TRBD1 (5 bases). The CDR3 consists of 13 residues. Trimming removed 6 bases at V and 4 bases at J, with 12 bases between. Germline CDR1 is MNHEY and CDR2 is SVGAGI. CDR3 nucleotides: TGTGCCAGCAGGGGGGGACGGGGCTATGGCTACACCTTC. Its translation: CASRGGRGYGYTF.

The chain uses TRBV7-9 and TRBJ2-2; 8 bases fit TRBD1. The CDR3 has 13 residues. CDR1 is SEHNR, CDR2 FQNEAQ, per germline (reference sequence). The trim removed 8 bases at V and 6 bases at J, leaving 5 bases unmatched. Here the CDR3 reads CASRDRSPGELFF. The CDR3 nucleotides read TGTGCCAGCCGGGACAGGTCGCCCGGGGAGCTGTTTTTT.

J is TRBJ2-5 and V is TRBV7-2; D perhaps matches TRBD1 (5 bases). Trimming removed 4 bases from V and 2 bases from J, with 14 bases in between. The CDR3 has 15 residues. Germline CDR1 reads SGHTA; CDR2 reads FQGNSA. The CDR3 DNA is TGTGCCAGCAGCTACCTGGGGCCACCACAAGAGACCCAGTACTTC. It yields the protein CASSYLGPPQETQYF.

CDR3 DNA: TGCGCCAGCAGCTTGGTCGCCGGGGAGACCCAGTACTTC. Amino acids: CASSLVAGETQYF. The chain combines TRBV4-1 with TRBJ2-5; D unresolved. CDR1 is MGHRA and CDR2 is YSYEKL in the germline V gene. The CDR3 has 13 residues. Deletions cut 5 bases from V and 5 bases from J, with 12 bases between.

The chain carries TRBV5-1 and TRBJ2-7, with D maybe TRBD2 (5 bases). V was trimmed by 4 bases and J by 2 bases, leaving 16 bases between them. This CDR3 is built from 15 residues. Germline V gene sequence: CDR1 SGHRS, CDR2 YFSETQ. DNA of the CDR3: TGCGCCAGCAGCCAAGGACTCGACGGTGCCTACGAGCAGTACTTC. Its translation is CASSQGLDGAYEQYF. The full variable domain, rest sourced from reference TRBV5-1 and TRBJ2-7, is KAGVTQTPRYLIKTRGQQVTLSCSPISGHRSVSWYQQTPGQGLQFLFEYFSETQRNKGNFPGRFSGRQFSNSRSEMNVSTLELGDSALYLCASSQGLDGAYEQYFGPGTRLTVT.

The chain links TRBV6-5 to TRBJ2-2, with D maybe TRBD1 (5 bases). The germline CDR1 and CDR2 sequences are MNHEY and SVGAGI. With 2 bases removed from V and 5 bases from J, the gap between germline ends came to 15 bases. The CDR3 consists of 16 residues. For the CDR3, the DNA is TGTGCCAGCAGTTACCAGGCGACAGCTATAACCGGGGAGCTGTTTTTT. Amino acids: CASSYQATAITGELFF.

V gene TRBV5-1 combines with J gene TRBJ2-5; 7 nucleotides agree with TRBD2. This CDR3 is built from 15 residues. The germline V gene encodes CDR1 SGHRS and CDR2 YFSETQ. The trim removed 0 bases at V and 2 bases at J, leaving 4 bases unmatched. The CDR3 bases are TGCGCCAGCAGCTTGGTGGGGACTACACAAGAGACCCAGTACTTC. It codes for CASSLVGTTQETQYF. The whole variable domain, filled in from reference TRBV5-1 and TRBJ2-5, reads KAGVTQTPRYLIKTRGQQVTLSCSPISGHRSVSWYQQTPGQGLQFLFEYFSETQRNKGNFPGRFSGRQFSNSRSEMNVSTLELGDSALYLCASSLVGTTQETQYFGPGTRLLVL.

The genes are TRBV7-2 and TRBJ2-3; D possibly corresponds to TRBD1 (6 bases). V was trimmed by 10 bases and J by 1 base, leaving 12 bases between them. The CDR3 is made up of 13 amino acids. The germline gives CDR1 SGHTA, CDR2 FQGNSA. In nucleotides, the CDR3 is TGTGCCACACACCCAGGGGGCACAGATACGCAGTATTTT. Protein sequence: CATHPGGTDTQYF. The full variable domain, completed using reference TRBV7-2 and TRBJ2-3, is GAGVSQSPSNKVTEKGKDVELRCDPISGHTALYWYRQSLGQGLEFLIYFQGNSAPDKSGLPSDRFSAERTGGSVSTLTIQRTQQEDSAVYLCATHPGGTDTQYFGPGTRLTVL.

This clone came up a few times. The J gene is TRBJ1-1, the V gene TRBV19; 9 positions match TRBD1. With V trimmed by 6 bases and J by 2 bases, 13 bases remained unmatched. This CDR3 contains 17 residues. From germline, CDR1 is LNHDA and CDR2 SQIVND (reference sequence). The CDR3 loop is CASRGSTGGFSNTEAFF. The CDR3, as DNA: TGTGCCAGTAGGGGGTCCACAGGGGGCTTCTCTAACACTGAAGCTTTCTTT. Full variable domain (missing parts from reference TRBV19 and TRBJ1-1): DGGITQSPKYLFRKEGQNVTLSCEQNLNHDAMYWYRQDPGQGLRLIYYSQIVNDFQKGDIAEGYSVSREKKESFPLTVTSAQKNPTAFYLCASRGSTGGFSNTEAFFGQGTRLTVV.

This clone was detected only a few times. Within the sample, other DNA sequences also encode this same CDR3. V usage is TRBV19 and J usage is TRBJ2-1, with 11 bases aligning to TRBD2. The CDR3 loop spans 14 amino acids. The V gene's germline CDR1 is LNHDA and CDR2 SQIVND (reference sequence). With V trimmed by 8 bases and J by 3 bases, 3 bases remained unmatched. CDR3 region: CASSGLAGYNEQFF. The CDR3, as DNA: TGTGCCAGTTCCGGACTAGCGGGCTACAATGAGCAGTTCTTC.

This clone was detected only a few times. The chain couples TRBV20-1 to TRBJ1-2; D uncertain. Germline CDR1 reads DFQATT; CDR2 reads SNEGSKA (reference sequence). V lost 3 bases and J 3 bases, leaving 5 bases between the germline ends. This CDR3 comprises 11 residues. The CDR3 spells CSASRDYGYTF. CDR3 coding DNA: TGCAGTGCTAGTCGGGACTATGGCTACACCTTC.

This clone was counted between two and nine times. This chain links TRBV6-1 with TRBJ1-6; a weak D match, TRBD1 (5 bases). The CDR3 is made up of 15 amino acids. In germline, CDR1 is MNHNS, CDR2 SASEGT. The V gene lost 4 bases and the J gene lost 4 bases, with 11 bases spanning the gap. CDR3 coding DNA: TGTGCCAGCAGTGCCCGGGGGGGTTATAATTCACCCCTCCACTTT. Protein product: CASSARGGYNSPLHF.

The J gene is TRBJ2-5, the V gene TRBV11-2, with 9 bases identical to TRBD1. This CDR3 comprises 14 residues. The germline V gene encodes CDR1 SGHAT and CDR2 FQNNGV. The V gene end was trimmed by 0 bases and the J gene end by 9 bases; junction bases not matched to a gene: 5. This CDR3 reads CASSLDRDRAAQYF. The CDR3 DNA is TGTGCCAGCAGCTTAGACCGGGACAGGGCGGCCCAGTACTTC.

The rearrangement links TRBV6-4 to TRBJ1-6; 7 positions agree with TRBD1. This CDR3 has 16 residues. The V segment lost 8 bases and the J segment 6 bases; nucleotides outside the gene matches: 13. Germline CDR1 MRHNA, CDR2 SNTAGT. The CDR3 loop is CASRQGDGRFNSPLHF. CDR3 nucleotides: TGTGCCAGCCGACAGGGCGATGGGCGGTTTAATTCACCCCTCCACTTT.

This clone was seen a handful of times. The chain is built from TRBV6-5 and TRBJ2-7, with a tentative D call TRBD1 (6 bases). The length of the CDR3 is 14 residues. V lost 7 bases, J lost 6 bases, and 19 bases lay in between. Germline loops: CDR1 MNHEY, CDR2 SVGAGI. CDR3 sequence: CASNAGVGSGEQYF. The CDR3 DNA is TGTGCCAGCAATGCAGGGGTTGGCTCAGGCGAGCAGTACTTC.